The 22 T cell receptor beta chains below were found in one sample sequenced in a study of regulatory T cells in long-lasting Graves disease. Time point in this sample: newly diagnosed GD, antithyroid drugs for less than 3 months. Following extraction of RNA from PBMCs, that RNA was used to make the TCR library. iRepertoire HTBI primers and Arm-PCR of CDR3 regions built TCR beta libraries. Using its own MiXCR run on the multiplex PCR reads, TCRdb lists one record per CDR3 protein. The sample yields almost 450,000 distinct CDR3 sequences, less than 20% seen once. Another study also made use of these data, one on T cells in Graves' hyperthyroidism and ophthalmopathy.

Here the sequenced sample was peripheral blood mononuclear cells (PBMCs), taken at new diagnosis, from a patient treated with antithyroid drugs. Receptors originate from a woman aged 30 to 39 with Graves disease.

This clonotype was seen repeatedly, ten times or more. The rearrangement uses TRBV7-2 and TRBJ2-1, with 10 bases that match TRBD2. The ends lost 5 bases at V and 5 bases at J; junction bases unmatched: 6. Germline CDR1 SGHTA, CDR2 FQGNSA. The CDR3 has 15 residues. The CDR3 loop reads CASSPGTSVNNEQFF. CDR3 in DNA: TGTGCCAGCAGCCCCGGGACTAGCGTGAACAATGAGCAGTTCTTC.

This clonotype appeared many times. This sequence joins TRBV2 and TRBJ1-1; no clear D gene. CDR3 length: 10 amino acids. The germline CDR1 and CDR2 sequences are SNHLY and FYNNEI. Trimming removed 6 bases at V and 8 bases at J, with 7 bases between. The CDR3 DNA reads TGTGCCAGCAGCATGGGGGAAGCTTTCTTT. Encoded protein: CASSMGEAFF.

In this sample, this clonotype turned up many times. This chain joins TRBV6-5 and TRBJ2-2; D is unresolved. Trimming left V 3 bases short and J 1 base short, with 9 bases between. Germline V gene lookup returns CDR1 MNHEY and CDR2 SVGAGI. This CDR3 contains 15 residues. CDR3 protein: CASSYDAGNTGELFF. The CDR3 region has the DNA TGTGCCAGCAGTTATGATGCAGGGAACACCGGGGAGCTGTTTTTT.

This chain connects TRBV25-1 to TRBJ2-5; D perhaps matches TRBD2 (6 bases). The length of the CDR3 is 16 residues. The ends were cut back, 4 bases at V and 3 bases at J, with 18 bases in the middle. Germline V CDR1 and CDR2: MGHDK, SYGVNS. Written as DNA, the CDR3 is TGTGCCAGCAGTGTGATAGCGGAAAGGTTAAAAGAGACCCAGTACTTC. Its translation: CASSVIAERLKETQYF.

This clonotype occurred a few times. The chain recombines TRBV28 with TRBJ2-1; D is perhaps TRBD1 or TRBD2 (5 bases each). Germline V CDR1 and CDR2: MDHEN, SYDVKM. The V end was cut by 5 bases, the J end by 4 bases, with 21 bases between. The CDR3 length is 17 residues. CDR3 protein: CASSGTSERRAYNEQFF. In nucleotides, the CDR3 is TGTGCCAGCAGTGGGACCTCGGAACGCCGAGCTTACAATGAGCAGTTCTTC. Full variable domain (remainder filled in from reference TRBV28 and TRBJ2-1): DVKVTQSSRYLVKRTGEKVFLECVQDMDHENMFWYRQDPGLGLRLIYFSYDVKMKEKGDIPEGYSVSREKKERFSLILESASTNQTSMYLCASSGTSERRAYNEQFFGPGTRLTVL.

This clonotype came up many times. The CDR3 sequence: CASSFPGSGIYEQYF. The DNA of the CDR3 is TGTGCCAGCAGTTTTCCGGGGTCTGGGATCTACGAGCAGTACTTC. This sequence joins TRBV12-3 or TRBV12-4 and TRBJ2-7; D is perhaps TRBD2 (5 bases). V lost 3 bases and J 3 bases, leaving 15 bases between the germline ends. The CDR3 contains 15 residues.

This clonotype occurred many times. The chain carries TRBV11-2 and TRBJ2-7; D is tentatively TRBD1 or TRBD2 (6 bases each). In germline, CDR1 is SGHAT, CDR2 FQNNGV. This CDR3 region has 14 residues. Trimming left V 0 bases short and J 6 bases short, with 12 bases between. DNA of the CDR3: TGTGCCAGCAGCTTAGACGGGGGCCCCCGCGAGCAGTACTTC. As protein: CASSLDGGPREQYF.

At least ten counts were recorded for this clonotype. The rearrangement links TRBV7-3 to TRBJ2-7; 14 bases map to TRBD2. The CDR3 contains 18 residues. V dropped 4 bases and J dropped 5; count of bases not matched to a gene: 13. Germline CDR1 reads SGHTA; CDR2 reads FQGTGA. The CDR3 sequence is CASSSRGGTSGRAHEQYF. Written as DNA, the CDR3 is TGTGCCAGCAGCTCCCGCGGGGGGACTAGCGGGAGAGCACACGAGCAGTACTTC.

Regarding this clonotype: A much larger clone sits a single nucleotide away, making a read error possible. In this CDR3 the conserved last residue, phenylalanine or tryptophan, is missing, so a read error is likely. This chain uses TRBV3-1 with TRBJ2-7, with D possibly being TRBD1 (5 bases). This CDR3 has 15 residues. V was pared by 1 base and J by 3 bases, with 13 bases between. Germline loops: CDR1 LGHDT, CDR2 YNNKEL (reference sequence). CDR3 in DNA: TGTGCCAGCAGCCAAGGGGCAGGGCACCACTACGAGCAGTACTCC. Its protein is CASSQGAGHHYEQYS.

This clonotype has only a few counts. The chain employs TRBV25-1 and TRBJ2-3; the D is unclear. The CDR3 spans 18 residues. Germline V gene lookup returns CDR1 MGHDK and CDR2 SYGVNS. The V end was cut by 1 base, the J end by 0 bases, with 17 bases between. CDR3 sequence: CASSESPGVGSSTDTQYF. CDR3 DNA sequence: TGTGCCAGCAGTGAATCTCCCGGCGTTGGTTCTAGCACAGATACGCAGTATTTT.

This clonotype was recorded at least ten times. V and J are TRBV20-1 and TRBJ2-1; D not certain. Germline CDR1 DFQATT, CDR2 SNEGSKA (reference sequence). V shed 0 bases and J shed 7 bases, with 7 bases lying between them. The CDR3 spans 12 residues. The DNA of the CDR3 is TGCAGTGCTAGAGATGCCCGAAATGAGCAGTTCTTC. Translating gives CSARDARNEQFF.

This clonotype was detected ten times or more. The chain joins TRBV6-1 to TRBJ2-5; D may be TRBD2 (6 bases). Germline V gene sequence: CDR1 MNHNS, CDR2 SASEGT. V was pared by 5 bases and J by 4 bases, with 17 bases between. This CDR3 has 15 amino acids. CDR3 amino acids: CASSPGTLSSETQYF. The CDR3 bases are TGTGCCAGCAGTCCCGGGACTTTGAGTTCAGAGACCCAGTACTTC.

This clonotype was detected only once. The chain joins TRBV20-1 to TRBJ2-1, with 11 bases lining up with TRBD2. Losses at the gene ends were 2 bases for V and 6 bases for J; bases not matched to a gene: 3. Germline V gene sequence: CDR1 DFQATT, CDR2 SNEGSKA (reference sequence). CDR3 length: 14 amino acids. The CDR3 loop is CSARTSGSVNEQFF. In DNA, the CDR3 is TGCAGTGCTAGAACTAGCGGGAGTGTCAATGAGCAGTTCTTC.

This clonotype was recorded many times. This rearrangement joins TRBV27 to TRBJ2-5; D unclear. The germline V gene has CDR1 MNHEY and CDR2 SMNVEV (reference sequence). The CDR3 is made up of 14 amino acids. The V and J ends lost 6 bases and 1 base respectively, with 12 bases between them. CDR3 loop: CASSNEWTQETQYF. The CDR3 DNA is TGTGCCAGCAGCAATGAGTGGACCCAAGAGACCCAGTACTTC.

Turning to this clonotype: A far larger clone is just one base off, so this is likely a read error. The rearrangement uses TRBV7-6 and TRBJ2-7; a weak D match, TRBD1 (6 bases). V gave up 5 bases and J gave up 0 bases, with 14 bases separating them. The CDR3 runs 15 residues. In germline, CDR1 is SGHVS, CDR2 FNYEAQ. As DNA, the CDR3 is TGTGCCAGCAGCGGCCGACAGGCGTCCTCCTACGAGCAGTACTTC. This codes for CASSGRQASSYEQYF.

This clonotype was detected only a few times. The genes are TRBV6-1 and TRBJ2-7; 13 bases map to TRBD2. V gave up 3 bases and J gave up 0 bases; unmatched junction bases: 14. CDR3 length equals 20 residues. The germline CDR1 and CDR2 sequences are MNHNS and SASEGT. The CDR3 DNA sequence: TGTGCCAGCAGTGAGATGGGACTAGCGGGACTTTTTTTGAGCTCCTACGAGCAGTACTTC. It codes for CASSEMGLAGLFLSSYEQYF.

A few counts support this clonotype. The V and J genes are TRBV5-1 and TRBJ2-5; D possibly matches TRBD1 or TRBD2 (5 bases each). This CDR3 spans 15 amino acids. The V and J ends lost 1 base and 5 bases respectively, with 15 bases between them. Germline CDR1 is SGHRS and CDR2 is YFSETQ. The CDR3 sequence is CASSLNGAKVETQYF. The CDR3 nucleotides are TGCGCCAGCAGCTTGAACGGGGCTAAAGTGGAGACCCAGTACTTC. The full variable domain, rest sourced from reference TRBV5-1 and TRBJ2-5, is KAGVTQTPRYLIKTRGQQVTLSCSPISGHRSVSWYQQTPGQGLQFLFEYFSETQRNKGNFPGRFSGRQFSNSRSEMNVSTLELGDSALYLCASSLNGAKVETQYFGPGTRLLVL.

This clonotype has at least ten counts. The V call is TRBV7-2, the J call TRBJ2-7; TRBD1 or TRBD2 may be the D gene (6 bases each). The V gene lost 5 bases and the J gene lost 6 bases, with 14 bases spanning the gap. Germline CDR1 and CDR2: SGHTA and FQGNSA. This CDR3 contains 13 residues. As DNA, the CDR3 is TGTGCCAGCAGCCACGACAGGCGGGGCGAGCAGTACTTC. It specifies CASSHDRRGEQYF.

This clonotype came up many times. This chain uses TRBV14 with TRBJ2-7, with 14 bases fitting TRBD2. J gave up 6 bases and V 3 bases, and 4 bases lay outside the gene matches. CDR3 length equals 15 residues. The germline V gene encodes CDR1 SGHDN and CDR2 FVKESK. The CDR3 is CASSQGLAGVGEQYF. For the CDR3, the DNA is TGTGCCAGCAGCCAGGGACTAGCGGGAGTAGGCGAGCAGTACTTC.

The sample holds many counts of this clonotype. The chain uses TRBV28 and TRBJ2-1; TRBD1 aligns across 8 bases. Unmatched junction bases numbered 14, after V lost 8 bases and J lost 14 bases. The length of the CDR3 is 13 residues. The germline CDR1 and CDR2 sequences are MDHEN and SYDVKM. CDR3 sequence reads: CASGAQGALGKFF. CDR3 nucleotide sequence: TGTGCCAGCGGAGCTCAGGGGGCGCTCGGAAAGTTCTTC.

This clonotype occurred many times. The chain combines TRBV27 with TRBJ2-1, with D possibly being TRBD1 or TRBD2 (5 bases each). The germline CDR1 and CDR2 sequences are MNHEY and SMNVEV (reference sequence). The V end was cut by 3 bases, the J end by 8 bases, with 14 bases between. This CDR3 is 14 amino acids long. This chain's CDR3 is CASSFIPGGHEQFF. CDR3 sequence (DNA): TGTGCCAGCAGTTTTATACCTGGGGGTCATGAGCAGTTCTTC.

V gene TRBV5-1 combines with J gene TRBJ2-1; 7 nucleotides agree with TRBD2. This CDR3 contains 16 residues. CDR1 is SGHRS, CDR2 YFSETQ, per germline. Unmatched junction bases numbered 5, after V lost 2 bases and J lost 0 bases. The chain's CDR3 is CASSFRLAASYNEQFF. Written as DNA, the CDR3 is TGCGCCAGCAGCTTCAGGCTAGCGGCCTCCTACAATGAGCAGTTCTTC.